This T cell receptor (beta chain) comes out of a study of CD8 T cells in Susac syndrome. Reverse transcription used about 0.45 to 1 ug RNA and random hexamers. With immunoSEQ multiplex PCR, TCR beta CDR3 was amplified across 54 Vbeta and 13 Jbeta. TCRdb re-analysed the immunoSEQ multiplex PCR reads in MiXCR, keeping a single row per CDR3 protein. Of 20,000 or so distinct CDR3 sequences in the sample, 85% to 95% are singletons; the top ten hold approximately 0.23%. The receptor was isolated from a human donor in good health. Input material: CD8+ T cells from PBMCs.

CDR3 region: CATSTQTKANTGELFF. The CDR3, as DNA: TGTGCCACCAGTACCCAGACAAAAGCGAACACCGGGGAGCTGTTTTTT. The V and J genes are TRBV24-1 and TRBJ2-2; D call uncertain. The CDR3 loop spans 16 amino acids. V lost 6 bases to trimming and J lost 0 bases, with 13 bases between them. Looked up from germline, CDR1 is KGHDR and CDR2 is SFDVKD.